The present T cell receptor (beta chain) was sequenced within a study of T cells in Graves' hyperthyroidism and ophthalmopathy. Looking at the study overall: Blood was drawn when the patient was first diagnosed and still untreated.

Amplified TCR beta CDR3 regions came from RNA transcripts. The TCR CDR3 first-round RT-PCR relied on the HTBI primer set. One entry per CDR3 protein, called by TCRdb with MiXCR from the multiplex PCR reads. The sample records roughly 380,000 distinct CDR3 sequences, around 13% being singletons. Trimming shortened V by 3 bases and J by 5 bases, and 13 bases separated the two germline ends. Germline V gene lookup returns CDR1 DFQATT and CDR2 SNEGSKA (reference sequence). The CDR3 contains 13 residues. A 10 ml volume of fresh peripheral blood provided the PBMCs. In the case of this clonotype: A read error may be the cause here, since a much bigger clone is one base away.

The TCR comes from a woman aged 18-29 years with Graves' hyperthyroidism. The specimen was blood. The V gene is TRBV20-1, the J gene TRBJ2-5; D remains unclear. The CDR3 DNA is TGCAGTGCTAGTCGCTCGAGACGCGAGACCCAGTACTTC. It is translated as CSASRSRRETQYF.